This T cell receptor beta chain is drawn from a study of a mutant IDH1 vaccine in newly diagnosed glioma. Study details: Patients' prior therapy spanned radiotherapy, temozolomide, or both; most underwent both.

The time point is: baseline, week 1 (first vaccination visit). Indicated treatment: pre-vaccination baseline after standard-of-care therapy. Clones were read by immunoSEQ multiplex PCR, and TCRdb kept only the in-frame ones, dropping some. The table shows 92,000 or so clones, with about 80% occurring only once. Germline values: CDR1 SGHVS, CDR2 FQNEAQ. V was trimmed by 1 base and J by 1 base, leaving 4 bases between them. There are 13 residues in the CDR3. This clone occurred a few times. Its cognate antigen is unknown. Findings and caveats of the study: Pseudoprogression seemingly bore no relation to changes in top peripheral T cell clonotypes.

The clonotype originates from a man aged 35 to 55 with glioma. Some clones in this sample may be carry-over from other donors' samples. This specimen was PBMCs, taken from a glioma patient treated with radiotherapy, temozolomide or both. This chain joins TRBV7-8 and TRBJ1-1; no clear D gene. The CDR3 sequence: CASSLVTNTEAFF. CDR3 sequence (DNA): TGTGCCAGCAGCTTAGTAACGAACACTGAAGCTTTCTTT.